The rows below give T cell receptor beta chains drawn from one sample of a study of CD8 T cells in Susac syndrome. TCRdb ran MiXCR on the immunoSEQ multiplex PCR reads and lists one entry per CDR3 protein. The sample contains about 71,000 distinct CDR3 sequences, just over 95% of which appear only once. The sample taken for sequencing was CD4+ T cells from PBMCs. These receptors were obtained from a human donor with multiple sclerosis. The CDR3 runs from the conserved cysteine through the conserved F or W. The D gene is left open where the match is weak. The size field is filled for only some rows; it gives once, few, many or a size class.

TGTGCCAGCAGCCTCGGGCAGGATAATTCACCCCTCCACTTT CASSLGQDNSPLHF TRBJ1-6 . . TRBV3-1
TGTGCCAGCAGCTTAGGGAAATTTACCTACGAGCAGTACTTC CASSLGKFTYEQYF TRBJ2-7 . . TRBV13
TGTGCCAGCAGCCAAGATCGGGAGACCCAGTACTTC CASSQDRETQYF TRBJ2-5 . . TRBV3-1
TGCAGCGTTGAAGATCCGGGACTAACAGGGGGCTCTCTCTTTAACTATGGCTACACCTTC CSVEDPGLTGGSLFNYGYTF TRBJ1-2 TRBD1 . TRBV29-1
TGCGCCAGCAGCCAAGATTTTGGAATCCAGCATTTT CASSQDFGIQHF TRBJ1-5 . . TRBV4-3
TGCGCCAGCAGCCAAAACAGGGGTCTCCGGAGTGAGCAGTACTTC CASSQNRGLRSEQYF TRBJ2-7 TRBD1 . TRBV4-1
TGTGCCAGCAGTTACTCGAGGGAGGGGCATACGCAGTATTTT CASSYSREGHTQYF TRBJ2-3 TRBD2 . TRBV6-5
TGCAGCGTTCCAACAGGGTACTATGGCTACACCTTC CSVPTGYYGYTF TRBJ1-2 . . TRBV29-1
TGTGCCAGCAGTGAGGACAGCAACTATGGCTACACCTTC CASSEDSNYGYTF TRBJ1-2 . . TRBV28
TGTGCCAGCAGCATGGGACAGTCATTACTCGAAGCTTTCTTT CASSMGQSLLEAFF TRBJ1-1 TRBD1 . TRBV5-4
TGCAGCGTTATCGGGGAGGGACGGACTGAAGCTTTCTTT CSVIGEGRTEAFF TRBJ1-1 . . TRBV29-1
TGTGCCAGCAGCACTCACCCACAGGGGGAGCAGTACTTC CASSTHPQGEQYF TRBJ2-7 TRBD1 . TRBV7-3
TGTGCCAGCAGTATACAGGGGGCGAATCAGCCCCAGCATTTT CASSIQGANQPQHF TRBJ1-5 TRBD1 . TRBV28
TGCGCCAGCAGCTACGGGAGAGAAGGGACCCAGTACTTC CASSYGREGTQYF TRBJ2-5 . . TRBV5-1
TGTGCCAGCAGCCGCCCGAGCTCCTACAATGAGCAGTTCTTC CASSRPSSYNEQFF TRBJ2-1 . . TRBV3-1
TGTGCCAGCTTCGCCGGGACATCCTACGAGCAGTACTTC CASFAGTSYEQYF TRBJ2-7 . . TRBV18
TGTGCCAGCAGTGAAGCGCGACAGCTTTTTAACTATGGCTACACCTTC CASSEARQLFNYGYTF TRBJ1-2 . . TRBV2
TGCGCCAGCAGCCAAGGTCCCACCGGTCTGACCCAGCATTTT CASSQGPTGLTQHF TRBJ1-5 . . TRBV4-1
TGTGCCAGCAGTAGAGACGCAGAGACCCAGTACTTC CASSRDAETQYF TRBJ2-5 . . TRBV6-5
TGCAGTGCTACGGGACAGGCAACGGGGGAGCTGTTTTTT CSATGQATGELFF TRBJ2-2 TRBD1 . TRBV20-1
TGTGCCAGCAGTGTCACCAGCAGGGATTCACCCCTCCACTTT CASSVTSRDSPLHF TRBJ1-6 . . TRBV12-3/TRBV12-4
TGTGCCAGCAGCCAAGCTGGGGCCAACGTCCTGACTTTC CASSQAGANVLTF TRBJ2-6 . . TRBV4-2
TGCAGCGTTGACCTGCAACCCAATAGCTACGAGCAGTACTTC CSVDLQPNSYEQYF TRBJ2-7 . once TRBV29-1
TGTGCCAGCAGCGTAGAAGGACGCGGCGGAGAGACCCAGTACTTC CASSVEGRGGETQYF TRBJ2-5 . . TRBV9
TGCAGTGCCCGATATGGACTAGCGGGCTCCTACGAGCAGTACTTC CSARYGLAGSYEQYF TRBJ2-7 TRBD2 . TRBV20-1
TGTGCCAGTAGGCTTAGCGGGGGGCCAATATACGAGCAGTACTTC CASRLSGGPIYEQYF TRBJ2-7 TRBD2 once TRBV19
TGTGCCAGCAGCCAAGCCTCGACCGTGTACCAAGAGACCCAGTACTTC CASSQASTVYQETQYF TRBJ2-5 . . TRBV3-1
TGTGCCAGCAGTCCTAGCAGGGACCGCTCCTACAATGAGCAGTTCTTC CASSPSRDRSYNEQFF TRBJ2-1 . . TRBV28
TGTGCCTCCGAGAGCTCTGGGGCCAACGTCCTGACTTTC CASESSGANVLTF TRBJ2-6 . . TRBV12-3/TRBV12-4